The T cell receptor beta chain described here comes from a study of blood T cell repertoires in COVID-19. Study background: The study drew acute and convalescent COVID-19 samples from the United States, Italy and Spain.

Grouping used clinical history reported by participants in a survey and questionnaire. The data were produced by immunoSEQ multiplex PCR, yet TCRdb's version contains in-frame clones alone and is incomplete. The profile shows fewer than 450,000 clones, roughly 88% of them singletons. This CDR3 has 17 residues. The V gene's germline CDR1 is SNHLY and CDR2 FYNNEI. J lost 7 bases, V lost 1 base, and 12 bases had no gene match. The TCR originated in a woman in her forties with acute COVID-19. The genes are TRBV2 and TRBJ1-3; 8 bases match TRBD1. Sequenced input: PBMCs or T cells enriched from blood (not recorded which). The CDR3 is CASSEDLDRAPSNTIYF. The CDR3 DNA reads TGTGCCAGCAGTGAAGATCTGGACAGGGCCCCTAGTAACACCATATATTTT.